This entry describes one T cell receptor (beta chain). Its antigen is unknown. V lost 6 bases, J lost 2 bases, and 8 bases lay in between. The CDR3 runs to 13 residues. The sample comes from a study of T-cell memory formation after mild COVID-19. Overall study results and limits: Contracting clones from day 15 to 85 had balanced CD4/CD8; later expanders favoured CD4+. Memory cells collected pre-infection included some clones that later responded, suggesting cross-reactive memory joined. CD4+ clones that contracted lay mainly in CM and EM; CD8+ ones lay in EMRA.

cDNA libraries for TCR alpha and TCR beta, carrying sample barcodes and UMIs, came from 5'RACE with constant-segment primers. Using its own MiXCR run on the 5' RACE reads, TCRdb lists one record per CDR3 protein. The table has 560,000 or so distinct CDR3 sequences, roughly 17% seen once. The sequenced material came from PBMCs or a T cell subset sorted from them (not recorded which). This receptor was identified in an adult woman who had mild COVID-19 (a few samples of this study predate the infection). Cell type and time point are not known. V usage is TRBV12-3 or TRBV12-4 and J usage is TRBJ1-5; D remains ambiguous. The CDR3 loop is CASRWTGNQPQHF. CDR3 coding DNA: TGTGCCAGCAGATGGACGGGCAATCAGCCCCAGCATTTT.